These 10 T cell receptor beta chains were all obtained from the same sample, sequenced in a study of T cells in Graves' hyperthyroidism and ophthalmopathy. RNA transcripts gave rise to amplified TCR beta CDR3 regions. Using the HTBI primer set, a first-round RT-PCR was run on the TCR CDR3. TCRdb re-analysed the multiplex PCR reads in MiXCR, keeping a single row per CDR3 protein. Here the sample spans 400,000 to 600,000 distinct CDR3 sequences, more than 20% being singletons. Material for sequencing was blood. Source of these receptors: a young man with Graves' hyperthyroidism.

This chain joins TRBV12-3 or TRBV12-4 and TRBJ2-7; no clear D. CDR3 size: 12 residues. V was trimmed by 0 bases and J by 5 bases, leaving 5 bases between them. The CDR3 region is CASSLATNEQYF. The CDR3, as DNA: TGTGCCAGCAGTTTAGCAACCAACGAGCAGTACTTC.

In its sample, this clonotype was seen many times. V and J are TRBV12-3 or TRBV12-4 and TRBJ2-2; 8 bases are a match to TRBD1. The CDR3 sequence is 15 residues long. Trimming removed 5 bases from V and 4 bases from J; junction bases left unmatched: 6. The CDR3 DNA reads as TGTGCCAGCAGTAAGGGACAGGATCTCACCGGGGAGCTGTTTTTT. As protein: CASSKGQDLTGELFF.

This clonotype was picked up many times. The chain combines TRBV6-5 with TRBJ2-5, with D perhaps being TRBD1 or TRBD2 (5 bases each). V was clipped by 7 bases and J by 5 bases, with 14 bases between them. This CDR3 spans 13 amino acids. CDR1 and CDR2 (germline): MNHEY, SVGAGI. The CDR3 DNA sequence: TGTGCCAGCACTTATGGGGGTGGGGAGACCCAGTACTTC. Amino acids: CASTYGGGETQYF.

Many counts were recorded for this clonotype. The CDR3 sequence is CASSLGGGVGYTF. The CDR3, as DNA: TGTGCCAGCAGTCTCGGTGGGGGGGTTGGCTACACCTTC. The rearrangement links TRBV12-3 or TRBV12-4 to TRBJ1-2, with a tentative D call TRBD1 (5 bases). Deletions cut 5 bases from V and 7 bases from J, with 14 bases between. This CDR3 has 13 amino acids.

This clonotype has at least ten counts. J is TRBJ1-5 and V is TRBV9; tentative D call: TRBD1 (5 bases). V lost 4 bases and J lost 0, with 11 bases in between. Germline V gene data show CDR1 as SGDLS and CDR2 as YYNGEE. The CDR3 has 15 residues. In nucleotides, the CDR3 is TGTGCCAGCAGCCCGTATGGGGGTAGCAATCAGCCCCAGCATTTT. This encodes CASSPYGGSNQPQHF.

As DNA, the CDR3 is TGTGCCAGTAGTATTGCCGACAACTCCTACGAGCAGTACTTC. This encodes CASSIADNSYEQYF. V is TRBV19 and J is TRBJ2-7; D gene ambiguous. Trimming stripped 3 bases from V and 0 bases from J, with 9 bases between. This CDR3 comprises 14 residues. CDR1 is LNHDA, CDR2 SQIVND, per germline (reference sequence).

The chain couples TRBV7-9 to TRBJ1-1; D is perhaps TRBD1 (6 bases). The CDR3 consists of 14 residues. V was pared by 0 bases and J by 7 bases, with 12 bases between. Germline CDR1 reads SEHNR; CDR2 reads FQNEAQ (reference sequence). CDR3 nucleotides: TGTGCCAGCAGCTTAGCGAGGACAGCCAATGAAGCTTTCTTT. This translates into CASSLARTANEAFF. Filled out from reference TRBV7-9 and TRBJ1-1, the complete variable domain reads DTGVSQNPRHKITKRGQNVTFRCDPISEHNRLYWYRQTLGQGPEFLTYFQNEAQLEKSRLLSDRFSAERPKGSFSTLEIQRTEQGDSAMYLCASSLARTANEAFFGQGTRLTVV.

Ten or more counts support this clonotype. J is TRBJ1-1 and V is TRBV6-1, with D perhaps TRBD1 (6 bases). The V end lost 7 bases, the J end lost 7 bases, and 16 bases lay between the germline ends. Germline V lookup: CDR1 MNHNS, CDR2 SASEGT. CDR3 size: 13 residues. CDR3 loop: CASTFRGGDEAFF. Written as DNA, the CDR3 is TGTGCCAGCACCTTCCGAGGGGGGGATGAAGCTTTCTTT.

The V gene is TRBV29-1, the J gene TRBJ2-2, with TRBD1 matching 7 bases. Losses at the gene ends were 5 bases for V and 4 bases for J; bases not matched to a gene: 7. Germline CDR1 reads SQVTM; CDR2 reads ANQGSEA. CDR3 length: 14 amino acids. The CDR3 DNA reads TGCAGCGTTTCCGACAGGGTTCTCACCGGGGAGCTGTTTTTT. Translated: CSVSDRVLTGELFF.

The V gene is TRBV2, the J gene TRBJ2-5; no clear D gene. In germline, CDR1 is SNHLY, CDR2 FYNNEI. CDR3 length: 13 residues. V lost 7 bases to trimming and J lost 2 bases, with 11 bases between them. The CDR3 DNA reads TGTGCCAGCACCCCGGTGTGGCAAGAGACCCAGTACTTC. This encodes CASTPVWQETQYF.